Shown below are 8 T cell receptor beta chains from a single sample sequenced in a study of blood T cell repertoires in COVID-19. This table comes from immunoSEQ multiplex PCR, and its TCRdb copy is limited to in-frame clones, with some not included. The sample has 250,000 or so clones, roughly 87% seen once; the top ten hold 2% to 3%. What was sequenced was PBMCs or T cells enriched from blood (not recorded which). The receptors stem from a woman in her 30s with acute COVID-19.

V usage is TRBV13 and J usage is TRBJ2-5, with 8 bases fitting TRBD1. V lost 6 bases and J lost 1; bases outside the gene matches: 7. CDR1 and CDR2 (germline): PRHDT, FYEKMQ (reference sequence). The CDR3 consists of 15 residues. The CDR3 spells CASSFDRGPQETQYF. The DNA of the CDR3 is TGTGCCAGCAGTTTTGACAGGGGCCCCCAAGAGACCCAGTACTTC. The full variable domain, its missing parts supplied by reference TRBV13 and TRBJ2-5, is AAGVIQSPRHLIKEKRETATLKCYPIPRHDTVYWYQQGPGQDPQFLISFYEKMQSDKGSIPDRFSAQQFSDYHSELNMSSLELGDSALYFCASSFDRGPQETQYFGPGTRLLVL.

The chain combines TRBV27 with TRBJ1-1; unclear D gene. The CDR3 contains 13 residues. The germline gives CDR1 MNHEY, CDR2 SMNVEV (reference sequence). The germline V and J ends were trimmed by 6 bases and 2 bases, with 10 bases remaining between them. Here the CDR3 DNA reads TGTGCCAGCAGAGCCGTACCTAACACTGAAGCTTTCTTT. It codes for CASRAVPNTEAFF.

The rearrangement uses TRBV7-8 and TRBJ1-3, with 7 bases aligning to TRBD1. CDR1 and CDR2 from the germline V gene are SGHVS and FQNEAQ. The CDR3 runs to 16 residues. The J segment lost 0 bases and the V segment lost 4 bases, leaving 6 bases of the junction unmatched. CDR3 loop: CASSWTGIFSGNTIYF. The CDR3 nucleotides are TGTGCCAGCAGCTGGACAGGAATCTTCTCTGGAAACACCATATATTTT.

The chain is built from TRBV6-2 or TRBV6-3 and TRBJ1-2; 8 bases align to TRBD1. Trimming at V came to 6 bases and at J to 4 bases, leaving 7 bases not matched to a gene. This CDR3 has 14 amino acids. The germline V gene has CDR1 MNHEY and CDR2 SVGEGT. Here the CDR3 reads CASSPGQAPYGYTF. In DNA form, the CDR3 reads TGTGCCAGCAGCCCGGGACAGGCCCCCTATGGCTACACCTTC.

This sequence joins TRBV21-1 and TRBJ1-2; the table's D call of TRBD1 was not tested on the DNA. TRBV21-1 is a known pseudogene. There are 12 residues in the CDR3. Written as DNA, the CDR3 is TGTGCCAGCAGCCGTACAGGGGTTGGCTACACCTTC. The encoded protein is CASSRTGVGYTF.

V is TRBV5-4 and J is TRBJ2-1, with TRBD1 matching over 11 bases. With 4 bases clipped from V and 7 bases from J, the junction kept 4 bases outside the gene matches. This CDR3 contains 14 residues. The germline V gene encodes CDR1 SGHNT and CDR2 YYREEE (reference sequence). CDR3 nucleotides: TGTGCCAGCAGCCGGACAGGGGGCCTGAATGAGCAGTTCTTC. This translates into CASSRTGGLNEQFF. The full variable domain, rest sourced from reference TRBV5-4 and TRBJ2-1, is ETGVTQSPTHLIKTRGQQVTLRCSSQSGHNTVSWYQQALGQGPQFIFQYYREEENGRGNFPPRFSGLQFPNYSSELNVNALELDDSALYLCASSRTGGLNEQFFGPGTRLTVL.

This chain connects TRBV7-2 to TRBJ2-5; 15 bases match TRBD2. The V gene end was trimmed by 2 bases and the J gene end by 6 bases; junction bases not matched to a gene: 4. CDR1 and CDR2 from the germline V gene are SGHTA and FQGNSA. The CDR3 runs to 16 residues. The CDR3 DNA is TGTGCCAGCAGCTTACCGGGACTAGCGGGGGGAAAGACCCAGTACTTC. Its translation is CASSLPGLAGGKTQYF.

This clone showed up just once. The chain recombines TRBV7-8 with TRBJ2-7, with a tentative D call TRBD1 (6 bases). In germline, CDR1 is SGHVS, CDR2 FQNEAQ. The V gene lost 0 bases and the J gene lost 3 bases, with 15 bases spanning the gap. This CDR3 is built from 16 residues. The CDR3 protein is CASSLAGAGGGYEQYF. The CDR3 bases are TGTGCCAGCAGCTTAGCGGGGGCAGGCGGAGGCTACGAGCAGTACTTC.